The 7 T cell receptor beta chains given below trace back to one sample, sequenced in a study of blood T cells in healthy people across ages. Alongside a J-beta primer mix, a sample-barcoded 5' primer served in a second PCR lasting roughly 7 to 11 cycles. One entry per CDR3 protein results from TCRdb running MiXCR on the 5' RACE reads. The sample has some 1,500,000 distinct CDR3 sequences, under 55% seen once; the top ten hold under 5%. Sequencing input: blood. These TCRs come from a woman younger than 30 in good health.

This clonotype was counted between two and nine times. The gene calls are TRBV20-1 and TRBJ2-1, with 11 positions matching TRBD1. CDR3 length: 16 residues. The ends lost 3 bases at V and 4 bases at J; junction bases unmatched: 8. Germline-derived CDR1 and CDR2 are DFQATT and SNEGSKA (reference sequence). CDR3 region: CSASRDRGDYYNEQFF. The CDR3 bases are TGCAGTGCTAGCCGGGACAGGGGGGACTATTACAATGAGCAGTTCTTC.

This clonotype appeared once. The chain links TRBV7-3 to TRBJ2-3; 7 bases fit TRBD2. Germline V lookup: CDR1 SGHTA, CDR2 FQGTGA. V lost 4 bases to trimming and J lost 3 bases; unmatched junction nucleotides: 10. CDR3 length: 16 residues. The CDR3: CASSSLGGGPTDTQYF. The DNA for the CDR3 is TGTGCCAGCAGCTCGTTGGGGGGAGGGCCGACAGATACGCAGTATTTT.

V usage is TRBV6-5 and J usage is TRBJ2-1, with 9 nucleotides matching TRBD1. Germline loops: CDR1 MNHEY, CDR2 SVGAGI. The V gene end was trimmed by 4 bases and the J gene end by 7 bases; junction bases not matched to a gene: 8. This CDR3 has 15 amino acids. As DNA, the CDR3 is TGTGCCAGCAGTTTGAACAGGGGGCTCGGTAATGAGCAGTTCTTC. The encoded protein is CASSLNRGLGNEQFF.

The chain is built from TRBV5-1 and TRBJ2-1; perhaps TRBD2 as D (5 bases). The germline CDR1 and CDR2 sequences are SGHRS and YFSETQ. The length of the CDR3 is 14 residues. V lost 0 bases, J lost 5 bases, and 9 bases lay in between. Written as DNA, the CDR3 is TGCGCCAGCAGCTTGGCTAGCTCTCACAATGAGCAGTTCTTC. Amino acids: CASSLASSHNEQFF. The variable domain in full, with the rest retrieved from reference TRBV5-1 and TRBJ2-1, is KAGVTQTPRYLIKTRGQQVTLSCSPISGHRSVSWYQQTPGQGLQFLFEYFSETQRNKGNFPGRFSGRQFSNSRSEMNVSTLELGDSALYLCASSLASSHNEQFFGPGTRLTVL.

The CDR3 DNA reads TGTGCCAGCAGCTCCGGGGTCCACAATGAGCAGTTCTTC. Translating it yields CASSSGVHNEQFF. V gene TRBV11-3 combines with J gene TRBJ2-1, with a weak D call TRBD2 (5 bases). The V gene's germline CDR1 is SGHNT and CDR2 YENEEA. There are 13 residues in the CDR3. V was pared by 4 bases and J by 5 bases, with 9 bases between.

For the CDR3, the DNA is TGTGCCAGCAGCTTTCAGCGGGGGGGCCCCTCAGATACGCAGTATTTT. It yields the protein CASSFQRGGPSDTQYF. This rearrangement joins TRBV3-1 to TRBJ2-3, with TRBD2 matching over 10 bases. CDR1 is LGHDT and CDR2 is YNNKEL in the germline V gene (reference sequence). Trimming cost V 5 bases and J 4 bases; bases outside gene matches: 9. The CDR3 runs 16 residues.

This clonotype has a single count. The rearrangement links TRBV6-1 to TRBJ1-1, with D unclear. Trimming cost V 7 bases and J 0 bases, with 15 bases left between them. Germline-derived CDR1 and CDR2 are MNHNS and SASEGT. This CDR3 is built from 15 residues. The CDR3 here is CASNLNALVNTEAFF. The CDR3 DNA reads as TGTGCCAGCAACCTGAACGCGTTGGTGAACACTGAAGCTTTCTTT.